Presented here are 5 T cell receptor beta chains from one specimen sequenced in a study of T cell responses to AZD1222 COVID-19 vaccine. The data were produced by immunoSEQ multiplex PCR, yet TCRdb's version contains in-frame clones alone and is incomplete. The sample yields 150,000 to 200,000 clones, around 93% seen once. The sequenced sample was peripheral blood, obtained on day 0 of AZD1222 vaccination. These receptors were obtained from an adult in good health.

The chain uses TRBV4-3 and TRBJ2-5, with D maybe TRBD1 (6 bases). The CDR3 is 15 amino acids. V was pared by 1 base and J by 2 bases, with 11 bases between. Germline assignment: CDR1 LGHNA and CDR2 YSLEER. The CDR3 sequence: CASSQGTALQETQYF. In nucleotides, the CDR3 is TGCGCCAGCAGCCAAGGGACAGCCTTACAAGAGACCCAGTACTTC.

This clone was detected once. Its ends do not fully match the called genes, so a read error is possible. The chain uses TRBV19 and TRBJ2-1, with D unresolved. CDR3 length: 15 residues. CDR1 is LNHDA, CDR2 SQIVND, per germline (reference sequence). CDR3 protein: CASTIQRSGFPEQFF. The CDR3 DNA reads TGTGCCAGTACTATACAGAGGTCGGGTTTCCCTGAGCAGTTCTTC.

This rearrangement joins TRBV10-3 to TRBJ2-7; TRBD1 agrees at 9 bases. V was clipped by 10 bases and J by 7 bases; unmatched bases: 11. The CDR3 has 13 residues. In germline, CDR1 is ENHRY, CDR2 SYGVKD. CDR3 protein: CATSGTGSYEQYF. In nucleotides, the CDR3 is TGTGCCACCTCCGGGACAGGGAGTTATGAGCAGTACTTC.

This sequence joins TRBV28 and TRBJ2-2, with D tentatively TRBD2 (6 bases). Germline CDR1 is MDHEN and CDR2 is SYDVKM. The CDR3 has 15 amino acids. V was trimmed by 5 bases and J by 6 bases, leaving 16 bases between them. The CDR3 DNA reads TGTGCCAGCAGTCCCTGGCGGGGATATGCCGGGGAGCTGTTTTTT. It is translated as CASSPWRGYAGELFF.

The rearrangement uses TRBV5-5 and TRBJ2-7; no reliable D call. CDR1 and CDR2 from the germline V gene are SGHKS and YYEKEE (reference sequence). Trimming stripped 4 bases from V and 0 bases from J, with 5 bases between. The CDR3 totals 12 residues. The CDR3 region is CASSGDSYEQYF. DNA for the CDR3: TGTGCCAGCAGCGGGGACTCCTACGAGCAGTACTTC.